This T cell receptor (beta chain) is drawn from a study of graft-versus-host responses after intestinal transplantation. Whole-study context: Recipients received multivisceral, liver-intestinal, or isolated intestinal transplants. For approximately 3 years after anti-thymocyte globulin induction, all recipients took tacrolimus and steroids.

From germline, CDR1 is MDHEN and CDR2 SYDVKM. CDR3 length: 14 residues. The V end lost 6 bases, the J end lost 1 base, and 11 bases lay between the germline ends. The study, taken as a whole, reports: The highest levels of circulating GvH clones went along with early declines in HvG clones after transplant. The recipient marrow held GvH clones, and some of them showed up first in ileum or blood.

As regards this clone: No antigen is known for it.

This table comes from immunoSEQ multiplex PCR, and its TCRdb copy is limited to in-frame clones, with some not included. The sample includes 70,000 to 95,000 clones, 90% to 95% of them seen just once. This TCR was sampled from a human donor who was the organ donor for an intestinal transplant. V usage is TRBV28 and J usage is TRBJ2-3, with D maybe TRBD1 (5 bases). This specimen consisted of unstimulated CD8+ T cells sorted from spleen or lymph node cells, obtained before transplant. CDR3 sequence reads: CASRDKTGTDTQYF. CDR3 coding DNA: TGTGCCAGCAGGGACAAGACGGGCACAGATACGCAGTATTTT.